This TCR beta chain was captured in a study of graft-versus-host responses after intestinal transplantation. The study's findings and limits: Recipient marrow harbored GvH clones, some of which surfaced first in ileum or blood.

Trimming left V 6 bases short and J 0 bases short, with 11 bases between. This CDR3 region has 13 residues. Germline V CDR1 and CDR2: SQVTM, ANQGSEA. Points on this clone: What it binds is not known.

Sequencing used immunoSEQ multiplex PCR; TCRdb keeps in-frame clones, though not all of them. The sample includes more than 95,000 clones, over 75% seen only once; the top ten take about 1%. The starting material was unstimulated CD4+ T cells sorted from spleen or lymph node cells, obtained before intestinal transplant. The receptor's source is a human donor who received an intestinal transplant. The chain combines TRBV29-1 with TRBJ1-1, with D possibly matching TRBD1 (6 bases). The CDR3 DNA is TGCAGCGTGGGACAACGATTGAACACTGAAGCTTTCTTT. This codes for CSVGQRLNTEAFF.